Listed here are 27 T cell receptor beta chains from one sample, sequenced in a study of vaccination and CD4 T cells after COVID-19. Treatment: roughly 11-day PBMC culture with coronavirus spike peptide pools or control peptides (ViraFEST assay). No antigen is known for these receptors. Cultured CD4+ T-cell DNA underwent Oncomine TCR Beta short-read sequencing. Using its own MiXCR run on the PCR reads, TCRdb lists one record per CDR3 protein. The sample consists of about 18,000 distinct CDR3 sequences, roughly 60% of them appearing once. Input material: CD4+ T cells from blood, cultured in vitro. Receptors originate from a human donor who had recovered from COVID-19.

V gene TRBV19 combines with J gene TRBJ2-1; D is unclear. This CDR3 contains 15 residues. Germline V gives CDR1 LNHDA, CDR2 SQIVND (reference sequence). V dropped 6 bases and J dropped 2 bases, with 14 bases sitting between them. The CDR3 sequence: CASSKVALTYNEQFF. CDR3 sequence (DNA): TGTGCCAGTAGCAAAGTAGCTCTGACCTACAATGAGCAGTTCTTC.

A word on this clonotype: Germline is not matched at one junction end, which may reflect a read error. The chain joins TRBV7-7 to TRBJ2-2; no reliable D call. Germline V gene sequence: CDR1 SSHAT, CDR2 FNYEAQ (reference sequence). The CDR3 contains 14 residues. The CDR3 loop is CASSFSANTGELFF. The DNA of the CDR3 is TGTGCTAGCAGCTTTTCCGCGAACACCGGGGAGCTGTTTTTT.

CDR3 coding DNA: TGTGCCAGCAGTTACAGACTAGCGGGAGGCACAGATACGCAGTATTTT. Its translation: CASSYRLAGGTDTQYF. The genes are TRBV6-2 or TRBV6-3 and TRBJ2-3, with TRBD2 matching 12 bases. CDR3 length equals 16 residues. The trim removed 2 bases at V and 1 base at J, leaving 1 base unmatched. CDR1 and CDR2 (germline): MNHEY, SVGEGT.

CDR3 in amino acids: CASSEGTGELFF. CDR3 bases: TGTGCCAGCAGTGAAGGGACCGGGGAGCTGTTTTTT. This chain joins TRBV2 and TRBJ2-2; no clear D gene. Looked up from germline, CDR1 is SNHLY and CDR2 is FYNNEI. V dropped 1 base and J dropped 5 bases, with 2 bases sitting between them. The CDR3 contains 12 residues.

The rearrangement uses TRBV10-3 and TRBJ1-1; no reliable D call. Between the trimmed V and J ends, which lost 3 bases and 2 bases, there was a span of 1 base. The CDR3 sequence is 11 residues long. Germline V CDR1 and CDR2: ENHRY, SYGVKD. CDR3 in DNA: TGTGCCATCAGTGATAACACTGAAGCTTTCTTT. Residues: CAISDNTEAFF.

The V gene is TRBV2, the J gene TRBJ1-2; 7 bases are a match to TRBD1. Germline CDR1 is SNHLY and CDR2 is FYNNEI. The CDR3 length is 13 residues. V was pared by 9 bases and J by 4 bases, with 8 bases of the junction left unmatched. CDR3 in amino acids: CASEAGGGYGYTF. The CDR3 region has the DNA TGTGCCAGTGAGGCAGGGGGAGGCTATGGCTACACCTTC.

V is TRBV20-1 and J is TRBJ2-1, with 7 bases aligning to TRBD2. With 0 bases clipped from V and 9 bases from J, the junction kept 5 bases outside the gene matches. Germline V gene data show CDR1 as DFQATT and CDR2 as SNEGSKA (reference sequence). This CDR3 has 13 amino acids. This chain's CDR3 is CSAREPGGGEQFF. CDR3 coding DNA: TGCAGTGCTAGAGAACCCGGCGGGGGTGAGCAGTTCTTC.

The J gene is TRBJ1-5, the V gene TRBV28, with TRBD1 matching over 7 bases. Germline CDR1 reads MDHEN; CDR2 reads SYDVKM. CDR3 length equals 15 residues. V shed 3 bases and J 3 bases; nucleotides not matched to a gene: 5. This chain's CDR3 is CASSFGQGDNQPQHF. CDR3 DNA: TGTGCCAGCAGTTTTGGGCAGGGGGACAATCAGCCCCAGCATTTT. Based on the CDR3 plus reference TRBV28 and TRBJ1-5, the full variable domain is DVKVTQSSRYLVKRTGEKVFLECVQDMDHENMFWYRQDPGLGLRLIYFSYDVKMKEKGDIPEGYSVSREKKERFSLILESASTNQTSMYLCASSFGQGDNQPQHFGDGTRLSIL.

V gene TRBV19 combines with J gene TRBJ1-1, with D maybe TRBD1 (6 bases). CDR1 and CDR2 (germline): LNHDA, SQIVND (reference sequence). The CDR3 sequence is 13 residues long. Trimming removed 3 bases from V and 7 bases from J, with 12 bases in between. The CDR3 is CASSITGSIEAFF. The CDR3 region has the DNA TGTGCCAGTAGTATTACAGGGAGTATTGAAGCTTTCTTT.

This clonotype was seen only a few times. V gene TRBV20-1 combines with J gene TRBJ1-5; no clear D gene. Deletions cut 5 bases from V and 5 bases from J, with 13 bases between. The CDR3 sequence is 13 residues long. The V gene's germline CDR1 is DFQATT and CDR2 SNEGSKA (reference sequence). CDR3 sequence reads: CSARKGVDQPQHF. DNA for the CDR3: TGCAGTGCTCGGAAAGGCGTGGATCAGCCCCAGCATTTT.

The chain couples TRBV24-1 to TRBJ2-2; TRBD2 matches at 7 bases. Germline V CDR1 and CDR2: KGHDR, SFDVKD. The CDR3 loop spans 17 amino acids. Trimming cost V 7 bases and J 3 bases; bases outside gene matches: 13. CDR3 protein: CATSREMTSLDTGELFF. The CDR3 nucleotides are TGTGCCACCAGCAGGGAGATGACTAGCTTAGACACCGGGGAGCTGTTTTTT.

This sequence joins TRBV7-9 and TRBJ1-4; 8 nucleotides align to TRBD1. Unmatched junction bases numbered 9, after V lost 2 bases and J lost 10 bases. Germline loops: CDR1 SEHNR, CDR2 FQNEAQ (reference sequence). CDR3 length: 15 residues. The CDR3 region is CASSLSSRGLPKLFF. The DNA of the CDR3 is TGTGCCAGCAGCTTAAGTAGCAGGGGGCTTCCAAAACTGTTTTTT.

The chain employs TRBV20-1 and TRBJ1-1; 12 nucleotides agree with TRBD1. V gave up 3 bases and J gave up 2 bases; unmatched junction bases: 7. Looked up from germline, CDR1 is DFQATT and CDR2 is SNEGSKA (reference sequence). The CDR3 is 16 residues long. CDR3 loop: CSARSGTGGRNTEAFF. The CDR3 DNA reads TGCAGTGCTAGGTCCGGGACAGGGGGCCGCAACACTGAAGCTTTCTTT.

This clonotype occurred a few times. V is TRBV20-1 and J is TRBJ1-6; TRBD1 might be the D (5 bases). Germline loops: CDR1 DFQATT, CDR2 SNEGSKA (reference sequence). Trimming removed 0 bases at V and 8 bases at J, with 14 bases between. The CDR3 is made up of 15 amino acids. CDR3 protein: CSARDPGTGDSPLHF. DNA for the CDR3: TGCAGTGCTAGAGATCCAGGGACGGGGGATTCACCCCTCCACTTT.

This clonotype is medium-sized in the sample. This chain uses TRBV28 with TRBJ1-1; D not resolved. V shed 3 bases and J shed 10 bases, with 9 bases lying between them. Germline-derived CDR1 and CDR2 are MDHEN and SYDVKM. The CDR3 has 11 residues. The CDR3: CASSFIAGAFF. CDR3 nucleotides: TGTGCCAGCAGTTTTATAGCCGGAGCTTTCTTT.

This clonotype has only a few counts. The V call is TRBV11-3, the J call TRBJ1-4; 7 nucleotides match TRBD1. The germline V gene encodes CDR1 SGHNT and CDR2 YENEEA. CDR3 length: 15 amino acids. Trimming at V came to 2 bases and at J to 4 bases, leaving 4 bases not matched to a gene. In DNA form, the CDR3 reads TGTGCCAGCAGCTTAACAGGGGCCCTTAATGAAAAACTGTTTTTT. It encodes CASSLTGALNEKLFF.

The chain carries TRBV6-5 and TRBJ2-1; possibly TRBD2 for D (6 bases). The germline CDR1 and CDR2 sequences are MNHEY and SVGAGI. V lost 2 bases and J lost 15, with 17 bases in between. CDR3 length: 13 residues. The CDR3 nucleotides read TGTGCCAGCAGTTACGCCTCTACTAGCATCCTGTTCTTC. Its protein is CASSYASTSILFF.

This rearrangement joins TRBV6-5 to TRBJ1-6, with D hard to call. Trimming took off 2 bases at V and 7 bases at J, with 9 bases between the two ends. CDR1 is MNHEY, CDR2 SVGAGI, per germline. The CDR3 covers 14 residues. CDR3 DNA: TGTGCCAGCAGTTACGGTGAAGGCAATTCACCCCTCCACTTT. The encoded protein is CASSYGEGNSPLHF.

The V and J genes are TRBV4-3 and TRBJ1-1; D unresolved. The CDR3 totals 15 residues. V lost 3 bases and J lost 2, with 13 bases in between. CDR1 is LGHNA and CDR2 is YSLEER in the germline V gene. The CDR3 sequence is CASSQEPGDNTEAFF. The CDR3, as DNA: TGCGCCAGCAGCCAGGAACCGGGAGACAACACTGAAGCTTTCTTT.

The chain joins TRBV12-3 or TRBV12-4 to TRBJ1-1, with D hard to call. V lost 8 bases and J lost 4, with 11 bases in between. The CDR3 sequence is 12 residues long. The CDR3 reads CASLRVGTEAFF. The CDR3 coding sequence is TGTGCCAGCCTCCGGGTGGGCACTGAAGCTTTCTTT.

The chain joins TRBV10-3 to TRBJ2-7; the D is unclear. This CDR3 is built from 13 residues. CDR1 and CDR2 from the germline V gene are ENHRY and SYGVKD. V lost 2 bases to trimming and J lost 0 bases, with 5 bases between them. This CDR3 reads CAISERASYEQYF. CDR3 nucleotides: TGTGCCATCAGTGAGCGGGCCTCCTACGAGCAGTACTTC.

The CDR3 sequence: CSISGLGTNYGYTF. In DNA, the CDR3 is TGCAGCATCTCCGGGTTGGGTACTAACTATGGCTACACCTTC. The chain combines TRBV29-1 with TRBJ1-2; D remains unclear. The CDR3 contains 14 residues. Trimming removed 8 bases from V and 0 bases from J, with 16 bases in between. Germline values: CDR1 SQVTM, CDR2 ANQGSEA. The variable domain in full, with the rest retrieved from reference TRBV29-1 and TRBJ1-2, is SAVISQKPSRDICQRGTSLTIQCQVDSQVTMMFWYRQQPGQSLTLIATANQGSEATYESGFVIDKFPISRPNLTFSTLTVSNMSPEDSSIYLCSISGLGTNYGYTFGSGTRLTVV.

V gene TRBV7-3 combines with J gene TRBJ1-1, with D perhaps TRBD1 (5 bases). This CDR3 has 13 residues. V lost 5 bases, J lost 5 bases, and 12 bases lay in between. Looked up from germline, CDR1 is SGHTA and CDR2 is FQGTGA. In DNA form, the CDR3 reads TGTGCCAGCAGCCAACCGGGGGATACTGAAGCTTTCTTT. This encodes CASSQPGDTEAFF.

The V call is TRBV14, the J call TRBJ1-5, with D maybe TRBD1 (6 bases). CDR3 length: 15 amino acids. Trimming pared 1 base from V and 3 bases from J, leaving 10 bases between. Looked up from germline, CDR1 is SGHDN and CDR2 is FVKESK. The CDR3 nucleotides are TGTGCCAGCAGCCAAGGGACAGACCTCAATCAGCCCCAGCATTTT. It encodes CASSQGTDLNQPQHF. Drawing the rest from reference TRBV14 and TRBJ1-5, the complete variable domain is EAGVTQFPSHSVIEKGQTVTLRCDPISGHDNLYWYRRVMGKEIKFLLHFVKESKQDESGMPNNRFLAERTGGTYSTLKVQPAELEDSGVYFCASSQGTDLNQPQHFGDGTRLSIL.

The chain combines TRBV20-1 with TRBJ2-7; possibly TRBD1 for D (7 bases). Germline V gene lookup returns CDR1 DFQATT and CDR2 SNEGSKA (reference sequence). The ends were cut back, 5 bases at V and 4 bases at J, with 21 bases in the middle. The CDR3 is 15 amino acids. CDR3 protein: CSAGDWRGRMYEQYF. The DNA of the CDR3 is TGCAGTGCTGGGGATTGGAGGGGGCGAATGTACGAGCAGTACTTC.

This clonotype was counted only a few times. The rearrangement links TRBV19 to TRBJ2-5, with a tentative D call TRBD1 (7 bases). Germline-derived CDR1 and CDR2 are LNHDA and SQIVND (reference sequence). Trimming removed 4 bases from V and 5 bases from J, with 8 bases in between. The CDR3 loop spans 12 amino acids. The CDR3 coding sequence is TGTGCCAGTAGTACAGGGGGGGAGACCCAGTACTTC. Translation gives CASSTGGETQYF.

This clonotype came up once. The J gene is TRBJ1-2, the V gene TRBV16; D is perhaps TRBD1 (6 bases). Between the trimmed V and J ends, which lost 3 bases and 6 bases, there was a span of 20 bases. CDR1 KGHSY and CDR2 FQNENV come from the germline V gene. CDR3 size: 16 residues. For the CDR3, the DNA is TGTGCCAGCAGCCAGTCCTTGTGGGGGCTAGGCGATGGCTACACCTTC. Amino acids: CASSQSLWGLGDGYTF. Based on the CDR3 plus reference TRBV16 and TRBJ1-2, the full variable domain is GEEVAQTPKHLVRGEGQKAKLYCAPIKGHSYVFWYQQVLKNEFKFLISFQNENVFDETGMPKERFSAKCLPNSPCSLEIQATKLEDSAVYFCASSQSLWGLGDGYTFGSGTRLTVV.